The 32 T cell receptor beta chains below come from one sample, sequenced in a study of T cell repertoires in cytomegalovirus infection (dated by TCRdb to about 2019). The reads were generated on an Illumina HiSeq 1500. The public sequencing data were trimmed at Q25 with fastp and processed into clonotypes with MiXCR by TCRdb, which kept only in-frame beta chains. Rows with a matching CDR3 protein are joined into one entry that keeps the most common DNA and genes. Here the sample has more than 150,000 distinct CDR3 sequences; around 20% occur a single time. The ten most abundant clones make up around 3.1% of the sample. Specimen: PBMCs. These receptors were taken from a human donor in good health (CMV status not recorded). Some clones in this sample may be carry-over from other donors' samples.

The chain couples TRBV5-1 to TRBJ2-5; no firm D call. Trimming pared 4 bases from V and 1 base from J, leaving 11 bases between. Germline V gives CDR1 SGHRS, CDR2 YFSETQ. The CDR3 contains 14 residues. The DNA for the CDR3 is TGCGCCAGCAGCCCCTGGTCCCCCCAAGAGACCCAGTACTTC. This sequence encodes CASSPWSPQETQYF.

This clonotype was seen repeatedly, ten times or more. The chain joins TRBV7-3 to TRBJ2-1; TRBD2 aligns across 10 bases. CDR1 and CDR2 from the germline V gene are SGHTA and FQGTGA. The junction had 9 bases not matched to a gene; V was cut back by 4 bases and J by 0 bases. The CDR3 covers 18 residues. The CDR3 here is CASSSGLASLSSYNEQFF. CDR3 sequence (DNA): TGTGCCAGCAGCTCGGGACTAGCGTCGTTGAGCTCCTACAATGAGCAGTTCTTC.

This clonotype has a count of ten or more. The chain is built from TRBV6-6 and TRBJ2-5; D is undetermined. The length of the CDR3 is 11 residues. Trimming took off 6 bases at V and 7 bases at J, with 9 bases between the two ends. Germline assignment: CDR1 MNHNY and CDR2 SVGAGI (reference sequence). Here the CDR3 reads CASSVGPTQYF. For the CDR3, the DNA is TGTGCCAGCAGCGTAGGGCCGACCCAGTACTTC.

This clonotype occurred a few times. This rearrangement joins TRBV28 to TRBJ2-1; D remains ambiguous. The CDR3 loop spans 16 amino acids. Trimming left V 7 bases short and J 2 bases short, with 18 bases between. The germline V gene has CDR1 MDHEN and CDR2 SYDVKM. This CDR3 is CASTESRVGPYNEQFF. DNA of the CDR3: TGTGCCAGCACCGAAAGTAGGGTTGGGCCCTACAATGAGCAGTTCTTC. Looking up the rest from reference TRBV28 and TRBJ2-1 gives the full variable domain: DVKVTQSSRYLVKRTGEKVFLECVQDMDHENMFWYRQDPGLGLRLIYFSYDVKMKEKGDIPEGYSVSREKKERFSLILESASTNQTSMYLCASTESRVGPYNEQFFGPGTRLTVL.

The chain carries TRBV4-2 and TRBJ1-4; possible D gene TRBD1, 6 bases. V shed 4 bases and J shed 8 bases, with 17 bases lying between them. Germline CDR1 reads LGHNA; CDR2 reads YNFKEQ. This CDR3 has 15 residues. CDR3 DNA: TGTGCCAGCAGCCGGGAAACAGGGCAAGACGAAAAACTGTTTTTT. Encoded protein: CASSRETGQDEKLFF.

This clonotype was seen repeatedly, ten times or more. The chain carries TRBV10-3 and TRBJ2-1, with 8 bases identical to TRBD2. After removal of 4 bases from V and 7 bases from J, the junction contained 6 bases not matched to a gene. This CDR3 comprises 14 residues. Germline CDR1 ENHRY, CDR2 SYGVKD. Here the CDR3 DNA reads TGTGCCATCAGTGCTACGGGGGGGCCGAATGAGCAGTTCTTC. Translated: CAISATGGPNEQFF.

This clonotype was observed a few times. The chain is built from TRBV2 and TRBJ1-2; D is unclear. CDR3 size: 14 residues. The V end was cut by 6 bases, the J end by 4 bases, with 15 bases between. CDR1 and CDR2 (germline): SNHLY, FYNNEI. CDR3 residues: CASSIFVGGYGYTF. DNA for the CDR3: TGTGCCAGCAGCATTTTCGTAGGCGGCTATGGCTACACCTTC.

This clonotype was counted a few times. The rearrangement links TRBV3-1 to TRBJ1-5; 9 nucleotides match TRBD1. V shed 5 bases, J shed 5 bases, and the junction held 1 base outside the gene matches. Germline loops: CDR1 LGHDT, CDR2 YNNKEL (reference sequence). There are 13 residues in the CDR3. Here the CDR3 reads CASSGDRDQPQHF. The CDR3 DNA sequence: TGTGCCAGCAGCGGGGACAGGGATCAGCCCCAGCATTTT.

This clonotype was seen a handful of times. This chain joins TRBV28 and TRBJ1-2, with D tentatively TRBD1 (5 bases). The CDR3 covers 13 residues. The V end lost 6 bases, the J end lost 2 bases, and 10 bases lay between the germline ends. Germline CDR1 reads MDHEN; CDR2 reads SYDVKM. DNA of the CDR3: TGTGCCAGCAGGGTTTCAGGGAACTATGGCTACACCTTC. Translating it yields CASRVSGNYGYTF.

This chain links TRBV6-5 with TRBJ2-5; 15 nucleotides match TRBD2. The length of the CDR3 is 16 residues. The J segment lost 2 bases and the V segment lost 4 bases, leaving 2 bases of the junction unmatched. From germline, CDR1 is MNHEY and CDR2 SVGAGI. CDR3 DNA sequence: TGTGCCAGCAGTTCGGGACTAGCGGGGGGACAAGAGACCCAGTACTTC. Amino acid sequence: CASSSGLAGGQETQYF.

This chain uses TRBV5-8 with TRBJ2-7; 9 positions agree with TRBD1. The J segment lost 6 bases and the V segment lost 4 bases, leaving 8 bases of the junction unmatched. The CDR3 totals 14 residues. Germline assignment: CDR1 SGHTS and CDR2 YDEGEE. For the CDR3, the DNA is TGTGCCAGCAGCCCCTGGACAGGGGCCAGCGAGCAGTACTTC. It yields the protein CASSPWTGASEQYF. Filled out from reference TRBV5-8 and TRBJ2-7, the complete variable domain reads EAGVTQSPTHLIKTRGQQATLRCSPISGHTSVYWYQQALGLGLQFLLWYDEGEERNRGNFPPRFSGRQFPNYSSELNVNALELEDSALYLCASSPWTGASEQYFGPGTRLTVT.

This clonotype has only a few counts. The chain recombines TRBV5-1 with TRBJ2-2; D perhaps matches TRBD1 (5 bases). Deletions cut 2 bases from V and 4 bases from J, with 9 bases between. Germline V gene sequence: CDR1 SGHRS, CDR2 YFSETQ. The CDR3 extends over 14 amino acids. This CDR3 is CASSFRQSTGELFF. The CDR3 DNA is TGCGCCAGCAGCTTTAGACAGTCCACCGGGGAGCTGTTTTTT.

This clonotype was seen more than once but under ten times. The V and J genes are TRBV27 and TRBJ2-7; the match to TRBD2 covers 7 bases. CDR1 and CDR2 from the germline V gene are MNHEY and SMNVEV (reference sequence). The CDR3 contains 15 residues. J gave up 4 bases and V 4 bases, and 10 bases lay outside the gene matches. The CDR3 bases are TGTGCCAGCAGTTCCAGGGAGGGACTACGATACGAGCAGTACTTC. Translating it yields CASSSREGLRYEQYF.

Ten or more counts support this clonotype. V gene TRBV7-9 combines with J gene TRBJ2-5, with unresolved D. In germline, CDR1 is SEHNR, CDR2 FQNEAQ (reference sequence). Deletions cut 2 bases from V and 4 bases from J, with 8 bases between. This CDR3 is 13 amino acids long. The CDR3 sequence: CASSLTARETQYF. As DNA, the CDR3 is TGTGCCAGCAGCTTAACCGCACGAGAGACCCAGTACTTC.

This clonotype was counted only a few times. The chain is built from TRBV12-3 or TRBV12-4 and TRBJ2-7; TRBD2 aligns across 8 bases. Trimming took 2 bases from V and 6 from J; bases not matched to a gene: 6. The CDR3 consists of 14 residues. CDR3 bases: TGTGCCAGCAGTTTAAGCGGGGGCTTGACCGAGCAGTACTTC. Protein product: CASSLSGGLTEQYF.

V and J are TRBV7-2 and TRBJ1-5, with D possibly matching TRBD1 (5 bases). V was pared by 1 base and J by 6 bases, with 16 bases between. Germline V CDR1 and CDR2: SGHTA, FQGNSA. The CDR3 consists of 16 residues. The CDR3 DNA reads TGTGCCAGCAGCTTAGGGCTCCGGAGGGGCGGTCAGCCCCAGCATTTT. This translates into CASSLGLRRGGQPQHF.

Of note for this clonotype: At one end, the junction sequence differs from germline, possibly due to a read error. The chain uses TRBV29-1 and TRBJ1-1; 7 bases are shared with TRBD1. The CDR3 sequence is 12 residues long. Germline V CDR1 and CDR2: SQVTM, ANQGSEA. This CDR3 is CSVEDRVTEAFF. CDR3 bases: TGCAGCGTAGAAGACAGGGTCACTGAAGCTTTCTTT.

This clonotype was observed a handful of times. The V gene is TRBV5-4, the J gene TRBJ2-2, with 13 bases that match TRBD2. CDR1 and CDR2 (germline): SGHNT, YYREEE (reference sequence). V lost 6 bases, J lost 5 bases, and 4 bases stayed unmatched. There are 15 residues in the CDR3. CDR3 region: CASTGGLAGTGELFF. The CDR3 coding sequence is TGTGCCAGCACAGGGGGACTAGCGGGAACCGGGGAGCTGTTTTTT.

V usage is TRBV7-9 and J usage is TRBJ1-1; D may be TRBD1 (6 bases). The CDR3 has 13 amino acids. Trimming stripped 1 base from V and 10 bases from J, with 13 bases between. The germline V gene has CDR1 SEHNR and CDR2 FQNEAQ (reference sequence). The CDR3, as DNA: TGTGCCAGCAGCTTAGGAGGAGGGGGGGCAGCTTTCTTT. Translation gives CASSLGGGGAAFF.

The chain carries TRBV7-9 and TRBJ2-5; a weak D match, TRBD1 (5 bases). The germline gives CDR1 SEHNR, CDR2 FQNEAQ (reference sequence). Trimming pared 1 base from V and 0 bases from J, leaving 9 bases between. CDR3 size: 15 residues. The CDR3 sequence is CASSLEGRDQETQYF. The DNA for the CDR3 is TGTGCCAGCAGCTTAGAGGGCAGGGACCAAGAGACCCAGTACTTC.

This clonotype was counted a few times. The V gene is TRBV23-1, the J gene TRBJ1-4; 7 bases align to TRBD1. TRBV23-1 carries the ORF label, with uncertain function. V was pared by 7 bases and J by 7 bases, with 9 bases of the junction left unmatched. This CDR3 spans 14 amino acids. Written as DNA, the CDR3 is TGCGCCAGCACTCGGACAGGAAGGGGTGAAAAACTGTTTTTT. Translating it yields CASTRTGRGEKLFF.

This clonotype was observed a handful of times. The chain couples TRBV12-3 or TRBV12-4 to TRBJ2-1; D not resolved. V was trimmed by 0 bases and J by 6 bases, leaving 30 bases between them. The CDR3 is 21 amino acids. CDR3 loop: CASSLALRNLNRHQVSNEQFF. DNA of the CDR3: TGTGCCAGCAGTTTAGCGTTACGGAATTTAAACCGTCACCAGGTCAGCAATGAGCAGTTCTTC.

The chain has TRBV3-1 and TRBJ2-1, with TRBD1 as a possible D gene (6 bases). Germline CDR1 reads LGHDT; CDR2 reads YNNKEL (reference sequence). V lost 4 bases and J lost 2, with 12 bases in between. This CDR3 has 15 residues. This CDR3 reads CASSLTGSAYNEQFF. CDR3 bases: TGTGCCAGCAGCCTTACAGGGTCCGCCTACAATGAGCAGTTCTTC.

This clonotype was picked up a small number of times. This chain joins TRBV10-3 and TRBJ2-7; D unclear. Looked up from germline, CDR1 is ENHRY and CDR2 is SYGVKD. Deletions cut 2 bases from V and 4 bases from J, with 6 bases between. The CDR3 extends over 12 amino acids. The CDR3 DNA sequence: TGTGCCATCAGTGAGGTGGGTTACGAGCAGTACTTC. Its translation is CAISEVGYEQYF.

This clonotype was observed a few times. The CDR3 reads CASSPDSQETQYF. The CDR3 nucleotides read TGTGCCAGCAGCCCGGACAGCCAAGAGACCCAGTACTTC. The V call is TRBV7-8, the J call TRBJ2-5; maybe TRBD1 (6 bases). The germline gives CDR1 SGHVS, CDR2 FQNEAQ. V shed 5 bases and J shed 1 base, with 8 bases lying between them. CDR3 size: 13 residues.

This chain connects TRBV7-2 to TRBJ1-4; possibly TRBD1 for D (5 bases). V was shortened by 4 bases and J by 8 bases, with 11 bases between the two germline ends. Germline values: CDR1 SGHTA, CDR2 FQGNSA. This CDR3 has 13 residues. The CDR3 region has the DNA TGTGCCAGCAGCTACCAGGGTTGGGAAAAACTGTTTTTT. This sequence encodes CASSYQGWEKLFF.

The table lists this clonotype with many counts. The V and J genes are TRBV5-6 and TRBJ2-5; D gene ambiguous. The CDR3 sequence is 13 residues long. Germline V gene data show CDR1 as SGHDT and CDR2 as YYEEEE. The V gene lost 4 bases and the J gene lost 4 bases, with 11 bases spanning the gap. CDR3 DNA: TGTGCCAGCAGCCGAATGAGTGGAGAGACCCAGTACTTC. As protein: CASSRMSGETQYF.

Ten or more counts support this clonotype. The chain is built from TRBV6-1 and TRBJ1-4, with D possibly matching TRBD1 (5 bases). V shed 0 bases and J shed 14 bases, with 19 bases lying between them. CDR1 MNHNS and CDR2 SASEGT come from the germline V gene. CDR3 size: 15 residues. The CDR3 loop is CASSEASGRLGQLFF. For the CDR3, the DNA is TGTGCCAGCAGTGAAGCTTCAGGGCGTCTAGGCCAGCTGTTTTTT.

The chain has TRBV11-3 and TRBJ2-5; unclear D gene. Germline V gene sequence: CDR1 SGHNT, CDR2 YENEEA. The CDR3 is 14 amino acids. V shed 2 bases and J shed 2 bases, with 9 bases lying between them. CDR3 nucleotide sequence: TGTGCCAGCAGCTTATCAGGAGTGCAAGAGACCCAGTACTTC. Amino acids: CASSLSGVQETQYF.

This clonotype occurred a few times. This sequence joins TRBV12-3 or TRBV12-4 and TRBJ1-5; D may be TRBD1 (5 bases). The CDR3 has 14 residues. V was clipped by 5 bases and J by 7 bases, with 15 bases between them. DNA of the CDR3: TGTGCCAGCAGTGAACAGGTTCCCGAGCAGCCCCAGCATTTT. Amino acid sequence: CASSEQVPEQPQHF.

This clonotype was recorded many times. This chain's CDR3 is CASSSTGQGVNTEAFF. The CDR3 nucleotides read TGTGCCAGCAGCTCTACGGGACAGGGCGTAAACACTGAAGCTTTCTTT. This rearrangement joins TRBV7-9 to TRBJ1-1, with 9 bases that match TRBD1. CDR3 size: 16 residues. V lost 4 bases to trimming and J lost 2 bases; unmatched junction nucleotides: 8. CDR1 is SEHNR, CDR2 FQNEAQ, per germline (reference sequence).

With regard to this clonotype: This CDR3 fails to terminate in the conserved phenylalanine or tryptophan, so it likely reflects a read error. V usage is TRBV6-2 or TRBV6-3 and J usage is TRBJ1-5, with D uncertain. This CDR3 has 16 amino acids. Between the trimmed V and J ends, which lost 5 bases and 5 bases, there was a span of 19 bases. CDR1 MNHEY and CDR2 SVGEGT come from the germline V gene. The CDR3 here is CASSPHTDGVDQPQHL. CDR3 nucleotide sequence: TGTGCCAGCAGTCCGCACACGGACGGGGTGGATCAGCCCCAGCATCTT.